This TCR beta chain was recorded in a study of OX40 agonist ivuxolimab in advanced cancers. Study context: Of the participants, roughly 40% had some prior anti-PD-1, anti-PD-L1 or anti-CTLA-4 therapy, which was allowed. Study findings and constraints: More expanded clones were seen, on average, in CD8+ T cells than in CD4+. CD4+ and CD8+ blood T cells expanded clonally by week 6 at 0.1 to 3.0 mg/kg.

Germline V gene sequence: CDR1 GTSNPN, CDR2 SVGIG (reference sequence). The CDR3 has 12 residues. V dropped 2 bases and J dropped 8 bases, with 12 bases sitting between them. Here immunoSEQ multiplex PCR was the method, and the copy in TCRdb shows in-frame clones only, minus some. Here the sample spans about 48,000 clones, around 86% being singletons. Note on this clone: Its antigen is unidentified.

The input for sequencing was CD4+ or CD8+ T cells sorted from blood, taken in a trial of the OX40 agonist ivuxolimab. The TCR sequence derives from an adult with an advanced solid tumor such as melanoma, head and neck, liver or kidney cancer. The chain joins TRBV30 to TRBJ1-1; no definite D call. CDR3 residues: CAWSPGRVEAFF. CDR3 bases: TGTGCCTGGAGTCCCGGGAGGGTGGAAGCTTTCTTT. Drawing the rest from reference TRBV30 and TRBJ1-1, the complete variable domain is SQTIHQWPATLVQPVGSPLSLECTVEGTSNPNLYWYRQAAGRGLQLLFYSVGIGQISSEVPQNLSASRPQDRQFILSSKKLLLSDSGFYLCAWSPGRVEAFFGQGTRLTVV.